This T cell receptor (beta chain) was profiled in a study of blood T cell repertoires in COVID-19 (dated by TCRdb to the early 2020s). For the study in its entirety: The collaborator samples originated in the United States, Italy and Spain and spanned the acute and convalescent phases of COVID-19. The prospective study material was composed of cDNA or gDNA derived from T cells, B-cell-depleted T cells, or PBMCs. Subjects who had been exposed to COVID-19, were actively infected with it, or had recovered from it provided the deeply sampled blood TCRbeta repertoires that made up the dataset. The repertoires were released in a freely available public database intended as a resource for research on the immune response to SARS-CoV-2. The samples were drawn from two sources: the first 160 participants of the ongoing ImmuneRACE study, and 1,200 or so subjects contributed by 6 global collaborators. Sample metadata almost always included a de-identified subject ID, COVID-19 status, age in years and sex. Where HLA class I and class II types were available, the types were taken from metadata supplied by the sample provider, not from assay-based typing. The investigation overall reported the following: The amount of clinical and demographic metadata varied by source and participant and was provided uncurated.

TCRbeta CDR3 regions were amplified from genomic DNA by means of the immunoSEQ Assay, a bias-controlled multiplex PCR. The authors' pipeline ran thus. The number of nucleated cells in each sample was estimated by amplification of reference gene primers within the assay. To quantify the absolute abundance of each unique TCRbeta CDR3 rearrangement, sequence reads were collapsed and filtered. For each sample, productive Simpson clonality was calculated by taking the square root of Simpson's diversity index across productive rearrangements. This is the immuneACCESS table as TCRdb keeps it, with only in-frame sequences that have V and J called. A part of the clones is gone; compared with another copy, unresolved V genes explain less than half, and the rest is unexplained. V and J calls and clone size follow that table, whereas D and trimming were derived from the DNA. The sample profile shows about 140,000 clones; more than 65% of them were found once. Clones ranked in the top ten supply over 10% of the sample.

With respect to this clone: Its antigen has not been determined. It has no much larger one-base neighbor in the sample; base qualities were not kept.

Whole blood was collected in K2EDTA tubes by collaborating institutions according to the institutions' own protocols. Collaborator samples were shipped for TCRbeta analysis as frozen whole blood, isolated PBMCs, or DNA extracted from either sample type. Trimming accounts for 4 bases at V and 4 bases at J, while the number of junction bases matched to no gene is 5. From its cysteine to its phenylalanine, the CDR3 spans 14 amino acids. The read is trimmed to its CDR3 DNA, 42 bases read in frame from base 1. The germline V gene (reference sequence) provides CDR1 MNHEY and CDR2 SMNVEV. Sequencing was performed on peripheral blood. This TCR derives from a man aged 80 or over with acute or convalescent COVID-19. Recombination linked TRBV27 to TRBJ2-7, with 9 bases aligning to TRBD1. The nucleotides read TGTGCCAGCAGTTCGACAGGGGGTTCTTACGAGCAGTACTTC. Translated, it gives CASSSTGGSYEQYF.